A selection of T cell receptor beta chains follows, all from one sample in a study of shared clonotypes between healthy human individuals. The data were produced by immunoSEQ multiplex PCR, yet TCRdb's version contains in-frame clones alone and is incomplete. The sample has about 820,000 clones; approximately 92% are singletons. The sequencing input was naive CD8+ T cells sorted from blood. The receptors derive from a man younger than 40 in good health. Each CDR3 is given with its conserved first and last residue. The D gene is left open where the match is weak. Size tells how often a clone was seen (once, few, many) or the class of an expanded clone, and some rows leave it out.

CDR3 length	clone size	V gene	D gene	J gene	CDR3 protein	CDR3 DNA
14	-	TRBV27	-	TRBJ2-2	CASSLGPNTGELFF	TGTGCCAGCAGTTTGGGTCCGAACACCGGGGAGCTGTTTTTT
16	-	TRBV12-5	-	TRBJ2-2	CASGSSMSEYTGELFF	TGTGCTAGTGGTTCCTCCATGTCGGAGTACACCGGGGAGCTGTTTTTT
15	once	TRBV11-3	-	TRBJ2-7	CASSPRDGARSEQYF	TGTGCCAGCAGCCCGAGGGACGGAGCCAGATCTGAGCAGTACTTC
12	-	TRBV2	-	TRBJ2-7	CASSLSSYEQYF	TGTGCCAGCAGTCTTAGCTCCTACGAGCAGTACTTC
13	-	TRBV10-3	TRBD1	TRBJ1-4	CAARTGGNEKLFF	TGTGCCGCCAGAACAGGGGGGAACGAAAAACTGTTTTTT
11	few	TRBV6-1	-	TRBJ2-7	CASRNILEQYF	TGTGCCAGCAGAAACATTCTCGAGCAGTACTTC
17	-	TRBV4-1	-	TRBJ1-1	CASSHQQGTGMNTEAFF	TGCGCCAGCAGCCACCAACAGGGTACGGGGATGAACACTGAAGCTTTCTTT
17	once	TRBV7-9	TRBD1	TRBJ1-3	CASSLGQGEWAGNTIYF	TGTGCCAGCAGCTTGGGACAGGGGGAATGGGCAGGAAACACCATATATTTT
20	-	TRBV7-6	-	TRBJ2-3	CASSAWVDEERTGFTDTQYF	TGTGCCAGCAGCGCATGGGTGGATGAGGAGCGGACTGGGTTCACAGATACGCAGTATTTT
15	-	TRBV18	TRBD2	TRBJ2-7	CASSPGGSASYEQYF	TGTGCCAGCTCACCGGGCGGGAGTGCCTCCTACGAGCAGTACTTC
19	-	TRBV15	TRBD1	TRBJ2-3	CATSREVGTGGIYTDTQYF	TGTGCCACCAGCAGAGAAGTTGGGACAGGGGGCATTTACACAGATACGCAGTATTTT
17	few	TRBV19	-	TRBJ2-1	CASSKGLNEHSYNEQFF	TGTGCCAGTAGTAAAGGACTTAACGAACACTCCTACAATGAGCAGTTCTTC
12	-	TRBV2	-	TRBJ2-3	CASDSRTDTQYF	TGTGCCAGCGACTCCCGCACAGATACGCAGTATTTT
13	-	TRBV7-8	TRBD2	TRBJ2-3	CASQGLAPDTQYF	TGTGCCAGCCAGGGACTAGCGCCAGATACGCAGTATTTT
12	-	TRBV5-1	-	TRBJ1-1	CASSTGNTEAFF	TGCGCCAGCAGCACGGGGAACACTGAAGCTTTCTTT
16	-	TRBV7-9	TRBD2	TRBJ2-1	CASRGTLAGADNEQFF	TGTGCCAGCAGGGGGACCCTAGCGGGAGCTGACAATGAGCAGTTCTTC
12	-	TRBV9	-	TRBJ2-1	CASSVNTAEQFF	TGTGCCAGCAGCGTAAACACAGCTGAGCAGTTCTTC
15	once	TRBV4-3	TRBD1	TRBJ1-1	CASSQDRTGNTEAFF	TGCGCCAGCAGCCAAGATCGGACAGGGAACACTGAAGCTTTCTTT
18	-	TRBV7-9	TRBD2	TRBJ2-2	CASSSPTTPGGTTGELFF	TGTGCCAGCAGCTCCCCCACCACCCCGGGAGGGACCACCGGGGAGCTGTTTTTT
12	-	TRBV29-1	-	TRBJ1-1	CSVEEEGLEAFF	TGCAGCGTTGAAGAGGAGGGTCTTGAAGCTTTCTTT
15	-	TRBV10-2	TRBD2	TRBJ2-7	CASSESGAGVYEQYF	TGCGCCAGCAGTGAGTCAGGAGCGGGAGTCTACGAGCAGTACTTC
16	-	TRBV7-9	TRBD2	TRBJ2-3	CASSVNSGRALDTQYF	TGTGCCAGCAGCGTCAATAGCGGGAGGGCCCTAGATACGCAGTATTTT
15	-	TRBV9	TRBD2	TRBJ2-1	CASSPSGRLYNEQFF	TGTGCCAGCAGCCCCAGCGGGAGACTCTACAATGAGCAGTTCTTC
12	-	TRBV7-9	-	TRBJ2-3	CASSFGTDTQYF	TGTGCCAGCAGCTTCGGAACAGATACGCAGTATTTT
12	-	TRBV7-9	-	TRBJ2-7	CASSFRSYEQYF	TGTGCCAGCAGTTTTAGGTCCTACGAGCAGTACTTC
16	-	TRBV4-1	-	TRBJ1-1	CASSQRFGAMNTEAFF	TGCGCCAGCAGCCAAAGATTTGGGGCAATGAACACTGAAGCTTTCTTT
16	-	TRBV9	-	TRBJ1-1	CASSVAGPQANTEAFF	TGTGCCAGCAGCGTAGCGGGTCCTCAGGCGAACACTGAAGCTTTCTTT